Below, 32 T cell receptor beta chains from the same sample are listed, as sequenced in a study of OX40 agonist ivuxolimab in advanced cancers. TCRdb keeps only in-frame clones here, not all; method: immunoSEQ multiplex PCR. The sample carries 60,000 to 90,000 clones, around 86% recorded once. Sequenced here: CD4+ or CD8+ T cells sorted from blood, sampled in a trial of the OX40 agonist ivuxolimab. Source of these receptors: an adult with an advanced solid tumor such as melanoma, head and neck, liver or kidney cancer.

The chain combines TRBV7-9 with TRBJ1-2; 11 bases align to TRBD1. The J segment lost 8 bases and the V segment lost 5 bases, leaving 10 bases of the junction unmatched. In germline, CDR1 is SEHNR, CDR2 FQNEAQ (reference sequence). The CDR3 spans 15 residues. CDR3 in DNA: TGTGCCAGCAGCCTAAGGACAGGGGGCGCGTCCGGCTACACCTTC. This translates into CASSLRTGGASGYTF.

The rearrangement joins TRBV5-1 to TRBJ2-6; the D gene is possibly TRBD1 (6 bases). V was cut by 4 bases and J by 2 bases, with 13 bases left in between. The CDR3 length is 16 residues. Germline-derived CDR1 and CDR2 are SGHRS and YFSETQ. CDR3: CASSKDPGAGANVLTF. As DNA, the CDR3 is TGCGCCAGCAGCAAGGACCCAGGGGCTGGGGCCAACGTCCTGACTTTC.

The CDR3 nucleotides read TGTGCCAGCAGGGAACCGACAGGGCCCTCTTCCTACGAGCAGTACTTC. It translates to CASREPTGPSSYEQYF. The rearrangement uses TRBV28 and TRBJ2-7; 7 bases are shared with TRBD1. The V segment lost 6 bases and the J segment 1 base; nucleotides outside the gene matches: 12. Germline values: CDR1 MDHEN, CDR2 SYDVKM. The CDR3 sequence is 16 residues long.

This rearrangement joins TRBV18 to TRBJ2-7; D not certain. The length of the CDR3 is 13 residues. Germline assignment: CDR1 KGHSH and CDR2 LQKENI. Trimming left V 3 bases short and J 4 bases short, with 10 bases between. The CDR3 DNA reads TGTGCCAGCTCACCGGGAACAACGTACGAGCAGTACTTC. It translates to CASSPGTTYEQYF.

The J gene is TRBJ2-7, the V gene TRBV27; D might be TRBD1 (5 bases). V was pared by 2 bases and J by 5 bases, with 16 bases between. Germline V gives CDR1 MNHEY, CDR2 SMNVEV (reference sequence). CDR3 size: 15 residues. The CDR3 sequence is CASSLGRQNRHEQYF. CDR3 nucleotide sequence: TGTGCCAGCAGTTTAGGCAGGCAAAACAGGCACGAGCAGTACTTC.

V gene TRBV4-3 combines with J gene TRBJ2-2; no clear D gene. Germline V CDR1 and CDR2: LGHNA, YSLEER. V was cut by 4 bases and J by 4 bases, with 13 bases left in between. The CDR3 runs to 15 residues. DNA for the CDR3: TGCGCCAGCAGCCTAGATTCACGATTCACCGGGGAGCTGTTTTTT. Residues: CASSLDSRFTGELFF.

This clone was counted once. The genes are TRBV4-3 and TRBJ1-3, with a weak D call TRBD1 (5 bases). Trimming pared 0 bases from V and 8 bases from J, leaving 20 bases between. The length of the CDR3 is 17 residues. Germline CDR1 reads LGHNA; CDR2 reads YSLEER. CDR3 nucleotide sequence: TGCGCCAGCAGCCAAGAAGAAATCCGGGGCCGCTGGGACACCATATATTTT. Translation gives CASSQEEIRGRWDTIYF.

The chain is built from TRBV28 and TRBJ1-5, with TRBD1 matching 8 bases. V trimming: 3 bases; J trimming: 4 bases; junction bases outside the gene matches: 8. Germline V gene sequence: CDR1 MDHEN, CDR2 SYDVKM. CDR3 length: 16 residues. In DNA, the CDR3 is TGTGCCAGCAGTTTTGGCAGGGGGCCATTTAATCAGCCCCAGCATTTT. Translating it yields CASSFGRGPFNQPQHF.

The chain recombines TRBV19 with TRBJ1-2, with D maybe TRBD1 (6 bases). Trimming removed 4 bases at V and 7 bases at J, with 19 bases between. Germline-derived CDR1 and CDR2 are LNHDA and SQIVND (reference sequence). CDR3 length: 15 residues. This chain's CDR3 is CASSTQQGFYGGYTF. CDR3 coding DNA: TGTGCCAGTAGTACCCAACAGGGATTCTACGGTGGCTACACCTTC.

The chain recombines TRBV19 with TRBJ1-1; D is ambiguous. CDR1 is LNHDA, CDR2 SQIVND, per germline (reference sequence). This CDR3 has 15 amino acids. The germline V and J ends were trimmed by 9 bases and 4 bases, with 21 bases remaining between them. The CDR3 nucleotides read TGTGCCAGCCAAGTGGGCGGCGTTCCGGGCACTGAAGCTTTCTTT. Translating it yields CASQVGGVPGTEAFF.

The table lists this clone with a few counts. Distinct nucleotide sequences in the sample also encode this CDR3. CDR3 residues: CASSRDRGGNQPQHF. DNA of the CDR3: TGTGCCAGTAGTAGGGACAGGGGGGGCAATCAGCCCCAGCATTTT. This chain joins TRBV19 and TRBJ1-5; 11 bases match TRBD1. Germline V gene lookup returns CDR1 LNHDA and CDR2 SQIVND (reference sequence). The V gene end was trimmed by 4 bases and the J gene end by 2 bases; junction bases not matched to a gene: 1. The CDR3 runs 15 residues.

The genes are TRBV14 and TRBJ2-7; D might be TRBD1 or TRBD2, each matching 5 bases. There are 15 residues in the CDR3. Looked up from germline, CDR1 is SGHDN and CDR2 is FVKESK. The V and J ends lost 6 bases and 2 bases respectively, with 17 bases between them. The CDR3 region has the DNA TGTGCCAGCAGGCAAACCGGGACGGTGACCTACGAGCAGTACTTC. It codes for CASRQTGTVTYEQYF.

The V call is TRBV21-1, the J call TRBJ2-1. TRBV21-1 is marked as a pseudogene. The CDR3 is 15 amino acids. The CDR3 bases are TGTGCCAGCAGCAAAGTGGGGGGCGCTAACAATGAGCAGTTCTTC. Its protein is CASSKVGGANNEQFF.

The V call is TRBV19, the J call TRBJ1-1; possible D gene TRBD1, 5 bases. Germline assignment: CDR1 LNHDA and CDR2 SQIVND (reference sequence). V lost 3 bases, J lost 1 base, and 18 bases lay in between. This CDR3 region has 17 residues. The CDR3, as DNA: TGTGCCAGTAGTATCCCCGGGACCCACTTTAGGAACACTGAAGCTTTCTTT. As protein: CASSIPGTHFRNTEAFF.

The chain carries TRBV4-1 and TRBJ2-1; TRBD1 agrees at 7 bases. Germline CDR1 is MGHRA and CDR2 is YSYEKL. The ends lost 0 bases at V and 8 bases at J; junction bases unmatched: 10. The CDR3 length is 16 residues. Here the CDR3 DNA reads TGCGCCAGCAGCCAAGAGACGGCCAGGGGGTTGGATGAGCAGTTCTTC. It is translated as CASSQETARGLDEQFF.

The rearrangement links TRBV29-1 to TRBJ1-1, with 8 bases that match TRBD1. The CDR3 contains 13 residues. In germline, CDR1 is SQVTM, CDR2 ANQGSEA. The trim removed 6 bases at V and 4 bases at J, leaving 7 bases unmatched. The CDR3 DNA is TGCAGCGTCCGACAGGGGCTGGGCACTGAAGCTTTCTTT. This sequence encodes CSVRQGLGTEAFF.

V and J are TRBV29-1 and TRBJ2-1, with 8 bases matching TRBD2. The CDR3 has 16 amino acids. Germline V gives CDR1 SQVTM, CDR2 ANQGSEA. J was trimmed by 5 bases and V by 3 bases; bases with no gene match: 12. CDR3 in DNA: TGCAGCGTTGATGTCCGGGGGGGCGTCCAAAACAATGAGCAGTTCTTC. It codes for CSVDVRGGVQNNEQFF.

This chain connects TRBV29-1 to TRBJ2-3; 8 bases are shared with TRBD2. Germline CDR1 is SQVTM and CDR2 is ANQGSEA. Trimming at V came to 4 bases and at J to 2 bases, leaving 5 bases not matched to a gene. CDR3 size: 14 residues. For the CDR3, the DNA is TGCAGCGTTGCGAGCGGGGGCCCCACAGATACGCAGTATTTT. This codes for CSVASGGPTDTQYF.

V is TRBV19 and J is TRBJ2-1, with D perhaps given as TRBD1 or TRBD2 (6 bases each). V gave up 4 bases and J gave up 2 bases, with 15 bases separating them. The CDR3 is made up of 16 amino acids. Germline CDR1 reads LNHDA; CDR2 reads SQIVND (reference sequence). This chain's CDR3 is CASSKRTAGPYNEQFF. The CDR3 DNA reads TGTGCCAGTAGTAAACGGACAGCGGGCCCCTACAATGAGCAGTTCTTC.

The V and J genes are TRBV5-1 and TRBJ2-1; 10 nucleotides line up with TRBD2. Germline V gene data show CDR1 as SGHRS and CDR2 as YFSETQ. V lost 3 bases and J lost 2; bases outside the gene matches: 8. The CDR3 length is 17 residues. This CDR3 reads CASSWGPSGGPYNEQFF. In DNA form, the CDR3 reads TGCGCCAGCAGCTGGGGGCCTAGCGGGGGCCCCTACAATGAGCAGTTCTTC.

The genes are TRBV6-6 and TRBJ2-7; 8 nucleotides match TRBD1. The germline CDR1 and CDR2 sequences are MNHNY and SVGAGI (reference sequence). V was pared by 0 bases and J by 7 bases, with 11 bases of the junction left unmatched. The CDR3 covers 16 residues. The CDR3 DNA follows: TGTGCCAGCAGTTACTCGCTGGGGCAGGGGGCGGGGGAGCAGTACTTC. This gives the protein CASSYSLGQGAGEQYF.

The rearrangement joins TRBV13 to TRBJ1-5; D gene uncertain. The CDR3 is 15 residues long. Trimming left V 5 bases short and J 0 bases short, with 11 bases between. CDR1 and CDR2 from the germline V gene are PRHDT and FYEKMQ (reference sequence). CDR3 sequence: CASSLGSASNQPQHF. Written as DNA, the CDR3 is TGTGCCAGCAGCCTCGGGTCAGCTAGCAATCAGCCCCAGCATTTT.

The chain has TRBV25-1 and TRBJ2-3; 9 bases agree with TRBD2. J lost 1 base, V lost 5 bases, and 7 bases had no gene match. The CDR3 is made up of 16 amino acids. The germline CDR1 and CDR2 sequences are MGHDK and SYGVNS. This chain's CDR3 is CASSPRTSARTDTQYF. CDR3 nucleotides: TGTGCCAGCAGTCCCCGGACTAGCGCCCGCACAGATACGCAGTATTTT.

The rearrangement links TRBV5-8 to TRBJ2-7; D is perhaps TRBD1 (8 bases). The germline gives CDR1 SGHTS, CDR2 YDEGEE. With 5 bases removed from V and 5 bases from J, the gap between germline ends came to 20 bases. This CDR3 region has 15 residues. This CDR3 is CASSHANRGRDEQYF. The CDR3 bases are TGTGCCAGCAGTCACGCGAACAGGGGGAGGGACGAGCAGTACTTC.

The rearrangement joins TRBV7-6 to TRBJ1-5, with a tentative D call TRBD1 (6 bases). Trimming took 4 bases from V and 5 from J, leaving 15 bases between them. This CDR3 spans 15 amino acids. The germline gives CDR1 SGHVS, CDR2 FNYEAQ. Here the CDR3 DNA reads TGTGCCAGCAGCTCGGGACATCTGGACTATCAGCCCCAGCATTTT. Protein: CASSSGHLDYQPQHF.

CDR3 coding DNA: TGTGCTAGTGGCCCGCGGGTGATGGCTAGCGACAATACGCAGTATTTT. Residues: CASGPRVMASDNTQYF. V usage is TRBV12-5 and J usage is TRBJ2-3; possibly TRBD2 for D (6 bases). The CDR3 totals 16 residues. The germline gives CDR1 LGHNT, CDR2 FRNRAP. V was cut by 6 bases and J by 7 bases, with 23 bases left in between. The full variable domain, its missing parts supplied by reference TRBV12-5 and TRBJ2-3, is DARVTQTPRHKVTEMGQEVTMRCQPILGHNTVFWYRQTMMQGLELLAYFRNRAPLDDSGMPKDRFSAEMPDATLATLKIQPSEPRDSAVYFCASGPRVMASDNTQYFGPGTRLTVL.

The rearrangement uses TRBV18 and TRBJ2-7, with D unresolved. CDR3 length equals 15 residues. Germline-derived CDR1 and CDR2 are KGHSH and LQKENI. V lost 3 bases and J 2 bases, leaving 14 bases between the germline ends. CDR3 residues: CASSPKLTAPYEQYF. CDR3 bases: TGTGCCAGCTCACCTAAATTGACTGCCCCCTACGAGCAGTACTTC.

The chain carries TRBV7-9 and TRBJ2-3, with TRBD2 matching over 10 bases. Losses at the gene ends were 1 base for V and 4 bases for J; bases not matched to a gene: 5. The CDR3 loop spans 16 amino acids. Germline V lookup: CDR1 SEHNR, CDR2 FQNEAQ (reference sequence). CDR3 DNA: TGTGCCAGCAGCTTAGGTCTAGCGGGAGAGGCAGATACGCAGTATTTT. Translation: CASSLGLAGEADTQYF. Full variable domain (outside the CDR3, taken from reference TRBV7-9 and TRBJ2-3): DTGVSQNPRHKITKRGQNVTFRCDPISEHNRLYWYRQTLGQGPEFLTYFQNEAQLEKSRLLSDRFSAERPKGSFSTLEIQRTEQGDSAMYLCASSLGLAGEADTQYFGPGTRLTVL.

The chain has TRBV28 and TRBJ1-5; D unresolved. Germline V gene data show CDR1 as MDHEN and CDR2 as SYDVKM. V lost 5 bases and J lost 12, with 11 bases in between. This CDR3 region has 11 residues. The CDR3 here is CASSVFRIQHF. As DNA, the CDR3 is TGTGCCAGCAGTGTCTTCCGGATCCAGCATTTT.

The CDR3 DNA is TGTGCCAGCAGCCTGGGACAGCAGACCACAGATACGCAGTATTTT. This sequence encodes CASSLGQQTTDTQYF. J is TRBJ2-3 and V is TRBV6-1; TRBD1 aligns across 7 bases. Germline V gives CDR1 MNHNS, CDR2 SASEGT. The trim removed 6 bases at V and 2 bases at J, leaving 8 bases unmatched. This CDR3 has 15 residues.

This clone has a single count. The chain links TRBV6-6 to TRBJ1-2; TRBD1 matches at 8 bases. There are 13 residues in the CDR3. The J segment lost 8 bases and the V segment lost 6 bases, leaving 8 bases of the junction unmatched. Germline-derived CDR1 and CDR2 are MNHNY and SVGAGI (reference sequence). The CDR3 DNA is TGTGCCAGCAGACTTGGACAGGGAGGAGGCTACACCTTC. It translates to CASRLGQGGGYTF.

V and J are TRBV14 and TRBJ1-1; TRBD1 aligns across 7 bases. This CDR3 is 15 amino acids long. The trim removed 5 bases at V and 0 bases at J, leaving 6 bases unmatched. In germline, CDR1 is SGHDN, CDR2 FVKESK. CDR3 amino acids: CASSLGQFMNTEAFF. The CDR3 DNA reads TGTGCCAGCAGCTTGGGACAGTTCATGAACACTGAAGCTTTCTTT.